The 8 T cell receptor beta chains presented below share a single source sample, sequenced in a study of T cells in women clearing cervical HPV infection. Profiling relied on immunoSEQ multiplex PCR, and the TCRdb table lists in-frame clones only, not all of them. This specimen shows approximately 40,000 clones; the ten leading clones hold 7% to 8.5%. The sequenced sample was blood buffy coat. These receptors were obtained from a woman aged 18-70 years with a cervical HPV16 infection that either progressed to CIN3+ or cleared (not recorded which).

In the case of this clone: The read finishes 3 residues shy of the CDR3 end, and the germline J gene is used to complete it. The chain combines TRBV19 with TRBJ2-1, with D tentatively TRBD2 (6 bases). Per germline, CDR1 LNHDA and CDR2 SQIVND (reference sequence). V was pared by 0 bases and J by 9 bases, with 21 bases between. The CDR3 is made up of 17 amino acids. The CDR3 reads CASSIDLTGGESSEQFF. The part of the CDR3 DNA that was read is TGTGCCAGTAGTATAGATCTGACGGGCGGGGAGTCCTCTGAG.

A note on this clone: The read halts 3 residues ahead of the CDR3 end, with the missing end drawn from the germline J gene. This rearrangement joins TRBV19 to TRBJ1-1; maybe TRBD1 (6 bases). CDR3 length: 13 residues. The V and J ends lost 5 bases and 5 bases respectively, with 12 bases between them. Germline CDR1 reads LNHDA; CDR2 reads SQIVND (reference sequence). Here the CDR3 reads CASSGRGRTEAFF. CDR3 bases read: TGTGCCAGTAGTGGCAGGGGTCGGACTGAA.

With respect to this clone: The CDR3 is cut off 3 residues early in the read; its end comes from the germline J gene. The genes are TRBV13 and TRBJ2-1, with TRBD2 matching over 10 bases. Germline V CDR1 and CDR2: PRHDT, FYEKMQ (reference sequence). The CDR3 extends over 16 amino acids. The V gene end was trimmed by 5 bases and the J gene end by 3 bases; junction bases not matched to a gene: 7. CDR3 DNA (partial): TGTGCCAGCAGCAACAGCGGGGGGGAGCGCTACAATGAG. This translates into CASSNSGGERYNE. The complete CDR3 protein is CASSNSGGERYNEQFF.

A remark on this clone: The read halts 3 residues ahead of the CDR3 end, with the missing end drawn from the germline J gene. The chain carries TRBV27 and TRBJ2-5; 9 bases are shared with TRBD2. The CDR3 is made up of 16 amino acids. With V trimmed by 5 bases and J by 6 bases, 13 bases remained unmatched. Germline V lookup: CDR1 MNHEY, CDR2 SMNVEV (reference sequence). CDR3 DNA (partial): TGTGCCAGCAGTCCTTACACCGGGACTAGCATGAAGACC. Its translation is CASSPYTGTSMKT. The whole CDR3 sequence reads CASSPYTGTSMKTQYF.

CDR3 DNA, as far as it was read: TGTGCCATCAGTGAGTCGGGCACTGTTTTTGGAGGCAATCAGCCC. The encoded protein is CAISESGTVFGGNQP. The entire CDR3 is CAISESGTVFGGNQPQHF. V is TRBV10-3 and J is TRBJ1-5; D is undetermined. The CDR3 end is not reached by the read, which stops 3 residues before it; the germline J gene fills it in. The V gene's germline CDR1 is ENHRY and CDR2 SYGVKD. CDR3 length equals 18 residues. V lost 0 bases to trimming and J lost 2 bases, with 17 bases between them.

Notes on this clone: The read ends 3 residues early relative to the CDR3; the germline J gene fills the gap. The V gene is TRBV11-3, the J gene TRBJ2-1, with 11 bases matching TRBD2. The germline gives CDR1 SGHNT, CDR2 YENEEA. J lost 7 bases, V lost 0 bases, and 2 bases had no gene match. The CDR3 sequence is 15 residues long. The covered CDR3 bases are TGTGCCAGCAGCTTAGACGGGACTAGCGGTAATGAG. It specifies CASSLDGTSGNE. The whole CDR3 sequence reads CASSLDGTSGNEQFF.

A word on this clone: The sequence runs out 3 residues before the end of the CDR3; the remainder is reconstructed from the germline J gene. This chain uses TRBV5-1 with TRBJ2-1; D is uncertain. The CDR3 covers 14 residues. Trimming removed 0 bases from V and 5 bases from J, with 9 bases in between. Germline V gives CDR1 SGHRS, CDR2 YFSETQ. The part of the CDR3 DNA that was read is TGCGCCAGCAGCTTGGGTCCTGCTAACAATGAG. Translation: CASSLGPANNE. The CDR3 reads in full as CASSLGPANNEQFF.

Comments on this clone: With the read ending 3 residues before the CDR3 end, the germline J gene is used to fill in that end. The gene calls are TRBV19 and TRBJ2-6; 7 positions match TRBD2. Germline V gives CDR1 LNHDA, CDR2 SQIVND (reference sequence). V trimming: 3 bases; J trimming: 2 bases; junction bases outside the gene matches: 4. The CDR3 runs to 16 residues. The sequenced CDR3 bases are TGTGCCAGTAGTATCCTGGGGGGGGCTGGGGCCAACGTC. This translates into CASSILGGAGANV. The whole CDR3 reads CASSILGGAGANVLTF. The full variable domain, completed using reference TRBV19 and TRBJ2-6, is DGGITQSPKYLFRKEGQNVTLSCEQNLNHDAMYWYRQDPGQGLRLIYYSQIVNDFQKGDIAEGYSVSREKKESFPLTVTSAQKNPTAFYLCASSILGGAGANVLTFGAGSRLTVL.